This T cell receptor beta chain originates from a study of blood T cell repertoires in COVID-19. Trimming removed 5 bases from V and 5 bases from J; junction bases left unmatched: 23. Per germline, CDR1 ENHRY and CDR2 SYGVKD. The CDR3 length is 20 residues. In the source study's methods: Amplified reference gene primers provided the basis for estimating nucleated cell counts. TCRdb's copy holds only in-frame clones and misses some; the assay was immunoSEQ multiplex PCR. D and trimming come from the DNA, and the V and J calls and clone size come from that table. The profile covers approximately 250,000 clones, with approximately 85% appearing a single time and over 7.5% taken by the ten largest.

The genes are TRBV10-3 and TRBJ2-5, with 10 bases matching TRBD1. Material: PBMCs or T cells enriched from blood (not recorded which). The TCR was taken from a woman aged 50 to 60 with acute COVID-19. CDR3: CAISQNTGTGVLGPLETQYF. CDR3 coding DNA: TGTGCCATCAGTCAGAACACCGGGACAGGGGTTTTGGGACCGTTGGAGACCCAGTACTTC.